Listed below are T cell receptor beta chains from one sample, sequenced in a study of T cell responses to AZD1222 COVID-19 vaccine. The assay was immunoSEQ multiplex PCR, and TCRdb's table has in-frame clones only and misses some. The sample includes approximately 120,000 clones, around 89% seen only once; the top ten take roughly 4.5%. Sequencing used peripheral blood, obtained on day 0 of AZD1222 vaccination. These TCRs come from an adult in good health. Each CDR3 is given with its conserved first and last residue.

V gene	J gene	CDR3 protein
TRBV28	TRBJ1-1	CASSLYTTSPNTEAFF
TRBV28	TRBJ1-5	CASTVRATLNQPQHF
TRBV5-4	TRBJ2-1	CASSSGLARYNEQFF
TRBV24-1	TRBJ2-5	CATSDRRGTYQETQYF
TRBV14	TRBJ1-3	CASSQVRGRSHPGNTIYF
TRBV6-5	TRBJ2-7	CAVTGLSYEQYF
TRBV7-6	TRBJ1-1	CASSLRVDSPEAFF
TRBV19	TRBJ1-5	CASSNQGNQPQHF
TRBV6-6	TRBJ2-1	CASSIRQNYNEQFF
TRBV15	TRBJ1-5	CATNLGGPGQPQHF
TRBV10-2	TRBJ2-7	CASTPPGGSSYEQYF
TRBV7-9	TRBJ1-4	CASTSADEKLFF
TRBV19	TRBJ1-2	CASSMGIYGYTF
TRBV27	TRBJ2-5	CASSRTVAGGKEETQYF
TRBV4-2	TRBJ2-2	CASSQEAPGYTGELFF
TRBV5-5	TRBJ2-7	CASRGAGREQYF
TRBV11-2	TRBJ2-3	CASSLDGGTRARTDTQYF
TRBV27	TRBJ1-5	CASSLHTGGGQPQHF
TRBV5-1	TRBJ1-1	CASSLGVDTEAFF
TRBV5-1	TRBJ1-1	CASSPQGHSRGTEAFF
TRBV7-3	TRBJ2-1	CASSSLGDNEQFF
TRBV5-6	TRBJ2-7	CASSLDQGLSYEQYF
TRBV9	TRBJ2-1	CASSVEDRDNEQFF
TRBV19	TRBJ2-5	CASSVGTGKLETQYF
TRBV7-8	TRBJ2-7	CASSLRQYEVDEQYF
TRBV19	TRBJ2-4	CASSLALAKNIQYF
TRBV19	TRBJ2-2	CASIRSSYGTGELFF
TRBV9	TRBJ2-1	CASSLPGGEQFF
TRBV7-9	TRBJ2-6	CASSPGGGWSSGANVLTF
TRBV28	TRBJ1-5	CASSQHRGLQPQHF
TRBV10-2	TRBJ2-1	CASSEVLGGGQFF
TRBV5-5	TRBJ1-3	CASSPSPLDGNTIYF
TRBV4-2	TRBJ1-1	CASSQGQGLNTEAFF